These 30 T cell receptor beta chains were all obtained from the same sample, sequenced in a study of blood T cell repertoires in COVID-19. Assay used: immunoSEQ multiplex PCR; TCRdb lists only in-frame clones, some missing. Here the sample spans some 150,000 clones, approximately 87% being singletons. Specimen: PBMCs or T cells enriched from blood (not recorded which). These receptor sequences come from a woman in her twenties or thirties with acute COVID-19.

The V gene is TRBV19, the J gene TRBJ1-5; D is undetermined. The CDR3 is 15 residues long. The V gene's germline CDR1 is LNHDA and CDR2 SQIVND (reference sequence). The V gene lost 3 bases and the J gene lost 7 bases, with 16 bases spanning the gap. The CDR3 here is CASSIVVRDRQPQHF. CDR3 nucleotides: TGTGCCAGTAGTATCGTTGTGCGGGATCGCCAGCCCCAGCATTTT.

This clone has a handful of counts. DNA for the CDR3: TGTGCCAGCTCACCGACAGGGTCCGTGAACACTGAAGCTTTCTTT. Protein product: CASSPTGSVNTEAFF. The rearrangement links TRBV18 to TRBJ1-1; 7 bases line up with TRBD1. The CDR3 is made up of 15 amino acids. Germline V gene sequence: CDR1 KGHSH, CDR2 LQKENI. V lost 3 bases to trimming and J lost 0 bases; unmatched junction nucleotides: 4. Based on the CDR3 plus reference TRBV18 and TRBJ1-1, the full variable domain is NAGVMQNPRHLVRRRGQEARLRCSPMKGHSHVYWYRQLPEEGLKFMVYLQKENIIDESGMPKERFSAEFPKEGPSILRIQQVVRGDSAAYFCASSPTGSVNTEAFFGQGTRLTVV.

This rearrangement joins TRBV13 to TRBJ2-1; TRBD1 aligns across 9 bases. This CDR3 contains 16 residues. Per the germline V gene, CDR1 is PRHDT and CDR2 is FYEKMQ (reference sequence). V gave up 0 bases and J gave up 3 bases; unmatched junction bases: 3. The CDR3 here is CASSLGNRGLYNEQFF. CDR3 in DNA: TGTGCCAGCAGCTTAGGCAACAGGGGGCTCTACAATGAGCAGTTCTTC.

This chain joins TRBV30 and TRBJ2-2; tentatively, D is TRBD1 (8 bases). The CDR3 covers 14 residues. V was shortened by 5 bases and J by 3 bases, with 13 bases between the two germline ends. Per germline, CDR1 GTSNPN and CDR2 SVGIG (reference sequence). CDR3 DNA: TGTGCCTGGGCAACAGGGGGGGACACCGGGGAGCTGTTTTTT. It yields the protein CAWATGGDTGELFF. Combining the CDR3 with reference TRBV30 and TRBJ2-2 gives the whole variable domain SQTIHQWPATLVQPVGSPLSLECTVEGTSNPNLYWYRQAAGRGLQLLFYSVGIGQISSEVPQNLSASRPQDRQFILSSKKLLLSDSGFYLCAWATGGDTGELFFGEGSRLTVL.

This clone was detected a few times. This chain uses TRBV4-3 with TRBJ1-2; the match to TRBD1 covers 9 bases. Germline V gives CDR1 LGHNA, CDR2 YSLEER. This CDR3 contains 16 residues. Trimming cost V 2 bases and J 8 bases; bases outside gene matches: 12. The CDR3, as DNA: TGCGCCAGCAGCCAAATTCGCCTACAGGGGGCCGGGGGCTACACCTTC. Protein: CASSQIRLQGAGGYTF.

The chain employs TRBV5-1 and TRBJ1-3; D is undetermined. V lost 0 bases to trimming and J lost 0 bases, with 7 bases between them. This CDR3 has 15 amino acids. In germline, CDR1 is SGHRS, CDR2 YFSETQ. The CDR3, as DNA: TGCGCCAGCAGCTTGGCCTTCAGCTCTGGAAACACCATATATTTT. Residues: CASSLAFSSGNTIYF.

The rearrangement links TRBV28 to TRBJ1-2, with 7 bases identical to TRBD1. Germline V gene data show CDR1 as MDHEN and CDR2 as SYDVKM. The trim removed 3 bases at V and 7 bases at J, leaving 8 bases unmatched. The CDR3 has 14 residues. The CDR3 loop reads CASSLLGQISGYTF. CDR3 DNA: TGTGCCAGCAGTTTGTTGGGACAGATCTCTGGCTACACCTTC.

In this sample, this clone turned up once. V and J are TRBV6-4 and TRBJ2-3; TRBD2 aligns across 8 bases. CDR3 size: 15 residues. The V gene's germline CDR1 is MRHNA and CDR2 SNTAGT. Unmatched junction bases numbered 5, after V lost 2 bases and J lost 4 bases. CDR3 in amino acids: CASSDTAGGSDTQYF. CDR3 bases: TGTGCCAGCAGTGACACGGCGGGAGGATCAGATACGCAGTATTTT.

The rearrangement links TRBV2 to TRBJ2-7; 14 nucleotides line up with TRBD2. The junction had 6 bases not matched to a gene; V was cut back by 7 bases and J by 4 bases. Germline V gene data show CDR1 as SNHLY and CDR2 as FYNNEI. The CDR3 sequence is 15 residues long. The CDR3 here is CASNAGTSGSYEQYF. Here the CDR3 DNA reads TGTGCCAGCAATGCCGGGACTAGCGGGAGTTACGAGCAGTACTTC.

The CDR3 sequence is CASTWTSAEETQYF. The CDR3 DNA sequence: TGTGCCAGCACTTGGACTAGCGCCGAAGAGACCCAGTACTTC. The rearrangement joins TRBV2 to TRBJ2-5; TRBD2 matches at 9 bases. The CDR3 is 14 residues long. Germline CDR1 reads SNHLY; CDR2 reads FYNNEI. Losses at the gene ends were 7 bases for V and 3 bases for J; bases not matched to a gene: 6.

J is TRBJ1-1 and V is TRBV13; D uncertain. The CDR3 covers 15 residues. The V gene lost 2 bases and the J gene lost 0 bases, with 10 bases spanning the gap. Germline assignment: CDR1 PRHDT and CDR2 FYEKMQ (reference sequence). For the CDR3, the DNA is TGTGCCAGCAGCTTAATCACACAGATGAACACTGAAGCTTTCTTT. Protein sequence: CASSLITQMNTEAFF. The full variable domain, its missing parts supplied by reference TRBV13 and TRBJ1-1, is AAGVIQSPRHLIKEKRETATLKCYPIPRHDTVYWYQQGPGQDPQFLISFYEKMQSDKGSIPDRFSAQQFSDYHSELNMSSLELGDSALYFCASSLITQMNTEAFFGQGTRLTVV.

The DNA for the CDR3 is TGTGCCAGCAGCTTGTCGGGAGATAGTGCAACTAATGAAAAACTGTTTTTT. The encoded protein is CASSLSGDSATNEKLFF. The chain uses TRBV5-6 and TRBJ1-4, with D uncertain. The CDR3 length is 17 residues. Per germline, CDR1 SGHDT and CDR2 YYEEEE. The V gene lost 1 base and the J gene lost 0 bases, with 13 bases spanning the gap. The variable domain in full, completed from reference TRBV5-6 and TRBJ1-4, reads DAGVTQSPTHLIKTRGQQVTLRCSPKSGHDTVSWYQQALGQGPQFIFQYYEEEERQRGNFPDRFSGHQFPNYSSELNVNALLLGDSALYLCASSLSGDSATNEKLFFGSGTQLSVL.

The V call is TRBV28, the J call TRBJ2-2, with 7 bases lining up with TRBD1. Germline values: CDR1 MDHEN, CDR2 SYDVKM. The CDR3 covers 13 residues. V was pared by 6 bases and J by 5 bases, with 3 bases of the junction left unmatched. As DNA, the CDR3 is TGTGCCAGCAGCCCACAGGGGACCGGGGAGCTGTTTTTT. This translates into CASSPQGTGELFF.

The V gene is TRBV11-2, the J gene TRBJ2-3; 8 nucleotides line up with TRBD2. The germline CDR1 and CDR2 sequences are SGHAT and FQNNGV. V lost 3 bases and J lost 5; bases outside the gene matches: 10. There are 16 residues in the CDR3. CDR3 sequence: CASSFFSGMDGDTQYF. The CDR3 DNA reads as TGTGCCAGCAGCTTTTTTAGCGGGATGGATGGAGATACGCAGTATTTT.

The chain joins TRBV28 to TRBJ1-4; D remains ambiguous. Germline values: CDR1 MDHEN, CDR2 SYDVKM. Trimming removed 6 bases from V and 5 bases from J, with 10 bases in between. This CDR3 spans 13 amino acids. CDR3: CASRGRMNEKLFF. DNA for the CDR3: TGTGCCAGCAGGGGCAGGATGAATGAAAAACTGTTTTTT.

This sequence joins TRBV4-3 and TRBJ2-1; D is unclear. This CDR3 is built from 15 residues. Trimming took 0 bases from V and 3 from J, leaving 9 bases between them. Germline V gene lookup returns CDR1 LGHNA and CDR2 YSLEER. CDR3 DNA: TGCGCCAGCAGCCAAGATCCCCCAATCTACAATGAGCAGTTCTTC. Its protein is CASSQDPPIYNEQFF.

The chain uses TRBV2 and TRBJ2-2; weak D call: TRBD1 (6 bases). CDR1 is SNHLY, CDR2 FYNNEI, per germline. V was pared by 5 bases and J by 5 bases, with 15 bases between. This CDR3 comprises 15 residues. The CDR3 DNA is TGTGCCAGCAGTCCTACAGGGCTCGGGACCGGGGAGCTGTTTTTT. Protein: CASSPTGLGTGELFF.

The chain combines TRBV28 with TRBJ2-5; weak D call: TRBD1 (6 bases). This CDR3 region has 14 residues. Germline V lookup: CDR1 MDHEN, CDR2 SYDVKM. The germline V and J ends were trimmed by 5 bases and 2 bases, with 12 bases remaining between them. The CDR3, as DNA: TGTGCCAGCAGTCTCGGACAGAAGCAAGAGACCCAGTACTTC. It is translated as CASSLGQKQETQYF.

V gene TRBV9 combines with J gene TRBJ2-1, with 7 bases identical to TRBD2. V lost 2 bases to trimming and J lost 1 base; unmatched junction nucleotides: 3. The CDR3 is made up of 15 amino acids. CDR1 is SGDLS, CDR2 YYNGEE, per germline. CDR3 residues: CASSVSGTSYNEQFF. The CDR3 nucleotides read TGTGCCAGCAGCGTCAGCGGGACGTCCTACAATGAGCAGTTCTTC.

The chain couples TRBV4-3 to TRBJ1-1; TRBD1 matches 7 bases. Germline V gene sequence: CDR1 LGHNA, CDR2 YSLEER. CDR3 length equals 16 residues. V lost 3 bases and J lost 5; bases outside the gene matches: 12. The CDR3 region is CASSHISDRVGTEAFF. In DNA form, the CDR3 reads TGCGCCAGCAGCCACATATCCGACAGGGTAGGGACTGAAGCTTTCTTT.

The rearrangement links TRBV28 to TRBJ2-2; the match to TRBD1 covers 7 bases. In germline, CDR1 is MDHEN, CDR2 SYDVKM. This CDR3 is built from 13 residues. V lost 6 bases, J lost 12 bases, and 10 bases stayed unmatched. The CDR3 protein is CASSFNDRAKLFF. The CDR3 region has the DNA TGTGCCAGCAGCTTCAACGACAGGGCGAAGCTGTTTTTT.

V is TRBV7-8 and J is TRBJ2-7; TRBD2 matches 9 bases. Trimming cost V 5 bases and J 4 bases; bases outside gene matches: 12. This CDR3 has 16 residues. The germline CDR1 and CDR2 sequences are SGHVS and FQNEAQ. CDR3 sequence (DNA): TGTGCCAGCAGCCACGGGTGGCGGGAGGGCCTTTACGAGCAGTACTTC. Translating gives CASSHGWREGLYEQYF.

V and J are TRBV4-1 and TRBJ1-4, with D maybe TRBD1 (6 bases). Per the germline V gene, CDR1 is MGHRA and CDR2 is YSYEKL. Trimming removed 0 bases from V and 4 bases from J, with 15 bases in between. This CDR3 has 17 amino acids. The CDR3 nucleotides read TGCGCCAGCAGCCAAGAAATGCAAAGGGGGAATAATGAAAAACTGTTTTTT. Its protein product is CASSQEMQRGNNEKLFF.

The V gene is TRBV28, the J gene TRBJ2-1, with 9 bases identical to TRBD1. CDR1 MDHEN and CDR2 SYDVKM come from the germline V gene. The V and J ends lost 6 bases and 9 bases, in that order; junction bases with no gene match: 9. The CDR3 has 14 residues. The CDR3, as DNA: TGTGCCAGCAGCCGACAGGGGGTACTCGGTGAGCAGTTCTTC. Its protein is CASSRQGVLGEQFF.

The chain is built from TRBV7-9 and TRBJ2-7; D possibly corresponds to TRBD1 (5 bases). The CDR3 is made up of 12 amino acids. The V and J ends lost 5 bases and 3 bases respectively, with 8 bases between them. From germline, CDR1 is SEHNR and CDR2 FQNEAQ (reference sequence). For the CDR3, the DNA is TGTGCCAGCAGCACAGGACACTACGAGCAGTACTTC. It specifies CASSTGHYEQYF.

The CDR3, as DNA: TGTGCCAGCATGGAATGGGGCGATGAGCAGTTCTTC. Residues: CASMEWGDEQFF. V and J are TRBV27 and TRBJ2-1; D is possibly TRBD1 (5 bases). There are 12 residues in the CDR3. V gave up 7 bases and J gave up 8 bases, with 12 bases separating them. Germline CDR1 and CDR2: MNHEY and SMNVEV (reference sequence).

J is TRBJ2-5 and V is TRBV20-1; 9 nucleotides match TRBD2. Germline-derived CDR1 and CDR2 are DFQATT and SNEGSKA (reference sequence). The CDR3 is made up of 15 amino acids. V gave up 3 bases and J gave up 4 bases; unmatched junction bases: 9. CDR3 in DNA: TGCAGTGCTAGTCTGCGGGAGGGGGGAGGAGAGACCCAGTACTTC. It is translated as CSASLREGGGETQYF.

CDR3 protein: CASSLAGGHLNTEAFF. The CDR3 DNA follows: TGCGCCAGCAGCTTGGCCGGCGGACACCTGAACACTGAAGCTTTCTTT. The chain has TRBV5-1 and TRBJ1-1, with TRBD1 as a possible D gene (5 bases). V dropped 0 bases and J dropped 0 bases, with 12 bases sitting between them. The CDR3 length is 16 residues. Germline values: CDR1 SGHRS, CDR2 YFSETQ.

The genes are TRBV28 and TRBJ2-7; possibly TRBD1 for D (6 bases). The CDR3 totals 13 residues. Germline-derived CDR1 and CDR2 are MDHEN and SYDVKM. V was trimmed by 3 bases and J by 2 bases, leaving 8 bases between them. The CDR3 spells CASSLTGTYEQYF. CDR3 DNA: TGTGCCAGCAGTTTGACAGGCACCTACGAGCAGTACTTC. The entire variable domain, with the rest obtained from reference TRBV28 and TRBJ2-7, is as follows: DVKVTQSSRYLVKRTGEKVFLECVQDMDHENMFWYRQDPGLGLRLIYFSYDVKMKEKGDIPEGYSVSREKKERFSLILESASTNQTSMYLCASSLTGTYEQYFGPGTRLTVT.

The rearrangement joins TRBV28 to TRBJ2-7; D might be TRBD1 (5 bases). V was cut by 6 bases and J by 4 bases, with 19 bases left in between. The CDR3 runs to 15 residues. Germline V CDR1 and CDR2: MDHEN, SYDVKM. The CDR3: CASRPLGRQGYEQYF. CDR3 DNA sequence: TGTGCCAGCAGACCCCTGGGCAGGCAGGGATACGAGCAGTACTTC.